Following are 32 T cell receptor beta chains from one sample sequenced in a study of control samples from healthy donors and cancer patients. The assay was immunoSEQ multiplex PCR, and TCRdb's table has in-frame clones only and misses some. This table holds approximately 70,000 clones, 83% found once. The specimen was blood. These receptors all come from a man aged 55 to 70 in good health.

This chain joins TRBV19 and TRBJ2-7; 8 bases map to TRBD2. The CDR3 runs to 16 residues. Germline CDR1 and CDR2: LNHDA and SQIVND (reference sequence). V dropped 5 bases and J dropped 3; count of bases not matched to a gene: 12. CDR3 loop: CASSGLAGRPVYEQYF. CDR3 coding DNA: TGTGCCAGTAGTGGTCTAGCGGGCCGTCCTGTCTACGAGCAGTACTTC.

This clone was seen a single time. The gene calls are TRBV6-2 or TRBV6-3 and TRBJ2-3; D gene unclear. CDR3 size: 14 residues. V was shortened by 0 bases and J by 0 bases, with 4 bases between the two germline ends. In germline, CDR1 is MNHEY, CDR2 SVGEGT. The CDR3 region has the DNA TGTGCCAGCAGTTACTCGACTAGCACAGATACGCAGTATTTT. Protein product: CASSYSTSTDTQYF.

The rearrangement links TRBV19 to TRBJ1-6; possible D gene TRBD1, 5 bases. The ends were cut back, 3 bases at V and 4 bases at J, with 7 bases in the middle. CDR3 size: 14 residues. Germline V lookup: CDR1 LNHDA, CDR2 SQIVND (reference sequence). This chain's CDR3 is CASSIDSYNSPLHF. The DNA for the CDR3 is TGTGCCAGTAGTATCGACAGTTATAATTCACCCCTCCACTTT.

This rearrangement joins TRBV3-1 (or the pseudogene TRBV3-2) to TRBJ1-1; D remains ambiguous. The V end was cut by 3 bases, the J end by 1 base, with 6 bases between. Germline V gives CDR1 LGHDT, CDR2 YNNKEL (reference sequence). The CDR3 consists of 13 residues. CDR3 residues: CASSHQENTEAFF. The CDR3 nucleotides are TGTGCCAGCAGCCATCAGGAGAACACTGAAGCTTTCTTT.

The rearrangement uses TRBV28 and TRBJ2-7, with TRBD1 as a possible D gene (5 bases). This CDR3 spans 14 amino acids. CDR1 is MDHEN and CDR2 is SYDVKM in the germline V gene. Trimming took off 4 bases at V and 0 bases at J, with 10 bases between the two ends. The CDR3 is CASSSYRSSYEQYF. CDR3 DNA sequence: TGTGCCAGCAGTTCGTACAGGAGCTCCTACGAGCAGTACTTC.

The gene calls are TRBV9 and TRBJ1-5; no firm D call. Germline CDR1 is SGDLS and CDR2 is YYNGEE. Trimming shortened V by 3 bases and J by 1 base, and 11 bases separated the two germline ends. The CDR3 runs 15 residues. The CDR3 loop reads CASSADAYSNQPQHF. The CDR3 DNA reads TGTGCCAGCAGCGCGGACGCGTACAGCAATCAGCCCCAGCATTTT.

This clone was counted between two and nine times. V is TRBV5-5 and J is TRBJ2-1, with 9 positions matching TRBD2. CDR3 length equals 14 residues. Germline V gives CDR1 SGHKS, CDR2 YYEKEE (reference sequence). J lost 8 bases, V lost 1 base, and 4 bases had no gene match. CDR3 sequence reads: CASSLMLAGYEQFF. CDR3 nucleotide sequence: TGTGCCAGCAGCTTGATGCTAGCGGGATATGAGCAGTTCTTC.

The chain links TRBV6-2 or TRBV6-3 to TRBJ2-3; 7 bases map to TRBD1. This CDR3 has 19 amino acids. Germline-derived CDR1 and CDR2 are MNHEY and SVGEGT. Unmatched junction bases numbered 20, after V lost 0 bases and J lost 8 bases. This chain's CDR3 is CASSYSIGGTAQIRSTQYF. The CDR3 nucleotides read TGTGCCAGCAGTTACTCGATAGGTGGGACAGCTCAAATAAGGAGTACGCAGTATTTT.

The genes are TRBV3-1 (or the pseudogene TRBV3-2) and TRBJ2-1; D unclear. Trimming stripped 1 base from V and 7 bases from J, with 11 bases between. The CDR3 consists of 14 residues. CDR1 is LGHDT, CDR2 YNNKEL, per germline (reference sequence). The CDR3 DNA reads as TGTGCCAGCAGCCAAGCTACCTCGATTAATGAGCAGTTCTTC. Amino acid sequence: CASSQATSINEQFF.

In its sample, this clone was seen once. The gene calls are TRBV29-1 and TRBJ2-3; TRBD2 agrees at 8 bases. Germline trimming cut 4 bases from V and 3 bases from J; bases unmatched to any gene: 6. Germline CDR1 SQVTM, CDR2 ANQGSEA. This CDR3 has 14 residues. CDR3 loop: CSVVAAGATDTQYF. Here the CDR3 DNA reads TGCAGCGTTGTCGCAGCGGGAGCGACAGATACGCAGTATTTT.

J is TRBJ2-5 and V is TRBV6-2 or TRBV6-3, with 8 nucleotides matching TRBD2. The CDR3 is 15 residues long. Losses at the gene ends were 4 bases for V and 2 bases for J; bases not matched to a gene: 6. Germline V gene data show CDR1 as MNHEY and CDR2 as SVGEGT. The CDR3, as DNA: TGTGCCAGCAGTTGGGGTAGCGGGAATCAAGAGACCCAGTACTTC. It yields the protein CASSWGSGNQETQYF.

This clone was found a few times. V usage is TRBV30 and J usage is TRBJ1-1; TRBD1 aligns across 7 bases. Germline CDR1 is GTSNPN and CDR2 is SVGIG (reference sequence). The CDR3 contains 13 residues. J lost 11 bases, V lost 3 bases, and 12 bases had no gene match. In DNA, the CDR3 is TGTGCCTGGAGCTACAAACTCGTGACAGGGGCTTTCTTT. Translated: CAWSYKLVTGAFF.

The chain carries TRBV5-6 and TRBJ2-6, with 12 nucleotides matching TRBD1. J was trimmed by 4 bases and V by 4 bases; bases with no gene match: 6. The CDR3 extends over 17 amino acids. The germline CDR1 and CDR2 sequences are SGHDT and YYEEEE. CDR3 nucleotide sequence: TGTGCCAGCAGCCTGGGACAGGGGGCGCTCGGGGCCAACGTCCTGACTTTC. Encoded protein: CASSLGQGALGANVLTF.

The chain links TRBV5-4 to TRBJ2-4; possibly TRBD1 or TRBD2 for D (5 bases each). V was clipped by 4 bases and J by 2 bases, with 13 bases between them. Germline V gene data show CDR1 as SGHNT and CDR2 as YYREEE (reference sequence). This CDR3 is 15 amino acids long. CDR3 bases: TGTGCCAGCAGCCGACAGAGGGGAACCAAAAACATTCAGTACTTC. This sequence encodes CASSRQRGTKNIQYF.

The genes are TRBV20-1 and TRBJ2-5; no definite D call. Germline V lookup: CDR1 DFQATT, CDR2 SNEGSKA (reference sequence). The CDR3 covers 10 residues. V was pared by 8 bases and J by 3 bases, with 7 bases between. This CDR3 reads CSLFEETQYF. Written as DNA, the CDR3 is TGCAGTCTCTTTGAAGAGACCCAGTACTTC.

CDR3 DNA sequence: TGTGCCACCAGCAGAGAGACGACCGGTAACTCTGGGGCCAACGTCCTGACTTTC. Protein sequence: CATSRETTGNSGANVLTF. J is TRBJ2-6 and V is TRBV15; D is unresolved. Looked up from germline, CDR1 is LNHNV and CDR2 is YYDKDF (reference sequence). This CDR3 region has 18 residues. Trimming pared 0 bases from V and 0 bases from J, leaving 12 bases between. The complete variable domain, with remaining parts taken from reference TRBV15 and TRBJ2-6, reads DAMVIQNPRYQVTQFGKPVTLSCSQTLNHNVMYWYQQKSSQAPKLLFHYYDKDFNNEADTPDNFQSRRPNTSFCFLDIRSPGLGDTAMYLCATSRETTGNSGANVLTFGAGSRLTVL.

This rearrangement joins TRBV21-1 to TRBJ2-3; the table's D gene call, TRBD2, was not cross checked with the DNA. TRBV21-1 corresponds to a pseudogene. This CDR3 comprises 15 residues. DNA of the CDR3: TGTGCCAGCAACGGACTAGCGGGAGCCCCAGATACGCAGTATTTT. Translated: CASNGLAGAPDTQYF.

The chain is built from TRBV7-8 and TRBJ1-6; no definite D call. The CDR3 has 15 residues. Germline lookup yields CDR1 SGHVS and CDR2 FQNEAQ. The V end lost 1 base, the J end lost 2 bases, and 6 bases lay between the germline ends. The CDR3 sequence is CASSLGAPYNSPLHF. The CDR3 DNA sequence: TGTGCCAGCAGCTTAGGGGCACCCTATAATTCACCCCTCCACTTT. The complete variable domain, with remaining parts taken from reference TRBV7-8 and TRBJ1-6, reads GAGVSQSPRYKVAKRGQDVALRCDPISGHVSLFWYQQALGQGPEFLTYFQNEAQLDKSGLPSDRFFAERPEGSVSTLKIQRTQQEDSAVYLCASSLGAPYNSPLHFGNGTRLTVT.

This clone showed up just once. V gene TRBV5-6 combines with J gene TRBJ2-4; 7 nucleotides line up with TRBD2. This CDR3 is built from 16 residues. Germline lookup yields CDR1 SGHDT and CDR2 YYEEEE. Trimming at V came to 4 bases and at J to 0 bases, leaving 7 bases not matched to a gene. The CDR3 loop is CASSLIAGVAKNIQYF. The DNA for the CDR3 is TGTGCCAGCAGCCTAATAGCGGGTGTAGCCAAAAACATTCAGTACTTC. The whole variable domain, remainder taken from reference TRBV5-6 and TRBJ2-4, is DAGVTQSPTHLIKTRGQQVTLRCSPKSGHDTVSWYQQALGQGPQFIFQYYEEEERQRGNFPDRFSGHQFPNYSSELNVNALLLGDSALYLCASSLIAGVAKNIQYFGAGTRLSVL.

The V gene is TRBV14, the J gene TRBJ1-1; possibly TRBD1 for D (5 bases). Germline V gene data show CDR1 as SGHDN and CDR2 as FVKESK. Trimming stripped 2 bases from V and 0 bases from J, with 10 bases between. The CDR3 totals 15 residues. The CDR3 loop reads CASSQQTAMNTEAFF. The CDR3 coding sequence is TGTGCCAGCAGCCAACAGACAGCGATGAACACTGAAGCTTTCTTT.

The chain couples TRBV30 to TRBJ1-2; D is ambiguous. The CDR3 spans 13 residues. Per the germline V gene, CDR1 is GTSNPN and CDR2 is SVGIG (reference sequence). Trimming removed 2 bases from V and 5 bases from J, with 12 bases in between. The CDR3 region has the DNA TGTGCCTGGAGTCCGGGCCAAGTTTATGGCTACACCTTC. Protein product: CAWSPGQVYGYTF.

The chain joins TRBV4-3 to TRBJ2-5; TRBD2 is a possible D gene (6 bases). This CDR3 has 15 amino acids. Per germline, CDR1 LGHNA and CDR2 YSLEER. V was cut by 1 base and J by 2 bases, with 11 bases left in between. CDR3 sequence (DNA): TGCGCCAGCAGCCAAGGAGCGGGCCTTCAAGAGACCCAGTACTTC. This gives the protein CASSQGAGLQETQYF.

The DNA of the CDR3 is TGTGCCACCAGCTCCGGGACTAGCGGGAGCCACGAGCAGTACTTC. Translating it yields CATSSGTSGSHEQYF. The chain recombines TRBV24-1 with TRBJ2-7, with TRBD2 matching over 14 bases. The CDR3 runs 15 residues. Germline V gene lookup returns CDR1 KGHDR and CDR2 SFDVKD. The ends lost 7 bases at V and 5 bases at J; junction bases unmatched: 6.

The V and J genes are TRBV7-2 and TRBJ2-5, with D possibly matching TRBD2 (6 bases). The CDR3 runs 15 residues. Germline CDR1 reads SGHTA; CDR2 reads FQGNSA. Trimming cost V 5 bases and J 5 bases, with 18 bases left between them. The CDR3 spells CASSPAGLGLETQYF. The CDR3 coding sequence is TGTGCCAGCAGCCCCGCGGGGCTAGGGCTTGAGACCCAGTACTTC.

The chain employs TRBV14 and TRBJ1-1; D is ambiguous. The germline gives CDR1 SGHDN, CDR2 FVKESK. The V end was cut by 1 base, the J end by 4 bases, with 10 bases between. This CDR3 is 14 amino acids long. CDR3: CASSQGGGSTEAFF. Written as DNA, the CDR3 is TGTGCCAGCAGCCAAGGCGGAGGGAGCACTGAAGCTTTCTTT. The whole variable domain, remainder taken from reference TRBV14 and TRBJ1-1, is EAGVTQFPSHSVIEKGQTVTLRCDPISGHDNLYWYRRVMGKEIKFLLHFVKESKQDESGMPNNRFLAERTGGTYSTLKVQPAELEDSGVYFCASSQGGGSTEAFFGQGTRLTVV.

The V and J genes are TRBV7-3 and TRBJ2-2; 7 bases fit TRBD2. The V gene end was trimmed by 1 base and the J gene end by 6 bases; junction bases not matched to a gene: 8. From germline, CDR1 is SGHTA and CDR2 FQGTGA. CDR3 length equals 16 residues. The CDR3 DNA is TGTGCCAGCAGCTTAAACGCGGGAGCGGGTGCCGGGGAGCTGTTTTTT. It encodes CASSLNAGAGAGELFF.

The chain couples TRBV6-6 to TRBJ1-3; 10 bases align to TRBD1. The CDR3 spans 15 residues. With V trimmed by 6 bases and J by 8 bases, 10 bases remained unmatched. Germline-derived CDR1 and CDR2 are MNHNY and SVGAGI (reference sequence). CDR3 nucleotides: TGTGCCAGCAGCCCATCCAGGACAGGGGGTCACACCATATATTTT. It specifies CASSPSRTGGHTIYF.

This clone was seen a single time. The rearrangement links TRBV28 to TRBJ2-1; TRBD2 matches 9 bases. Germline CDR1 MDHEN, CDR2 SYDVKM. Germline trimming cut 6 bases from V and 3 bases from J; bases unmatched to any gene: 6. The CDR3 sequence is 15 residues long. The CDR3 nucleotides read TGTGCCAGCAGGGCTAGCGGGGAGCGCTACAATGAGCAGTTCTTC. It specifies CASRASGERYNEQFF. Looking up the rest from reference TRBV28 and TRBJ2-1 gives the full variable domain: DVKVTQSSRYLVKRTGEKVFLECVQDMDHENMFWYRQDPGLGLRLIYFSYDVKMKEKGDIPEGYSVSREKKERFSLILESASTNQTSMYLCASRASGERYNEQFFGPGTRLTVL.

In this sample, this clone turned up a few times. Other DNA variants within this sample encode the same CDR3. V is TRBV7-3 and J is TRBJ1-3; D is undetermined. The CDR3 contains 15 residues. V was clipped by 2 bases and J by 0 bases, with 8 bases between them. The V gene's germline CDR1 is SGHTA and CDR2 FQGTGA. The CDR3 region is CASSLGPSSGNTIYF. CDR3 nucleotides: TGTGCCAGCAGCTTAGGTCCAAGCTCTGGAAACACCATATATTTT.

V usage is TRBV12-3 or TRBV12-4 and J usage is TRBJ2-2; D unresolved. Trimming pared 2 bases from V and 3 bases from J, leaving 4 bases between. The CDR3 is 13 amino acids. The CDR3 nucleotides are TGTGCCAGCAGTTTAAGCGACACCGGGGAGCTGTTTTTT. Translated, it gives CASSLSDTGELFF.

The rearrangement joins TRBV3-1 (or the pseudogene TRBV3-2) to TRBJ1-5; D gene unclear. The germline V gene has CDR1 LGHDT and CDR2 YNNKEL (reference sequence). This CDR3 region has 13 residues. The V gene lost 2 bases and the J gene lost 6 bases, with 8 bases spanning the gap. CDR3 in DNA: TGTGCCAGCAGCCAAATGGGATTTCAGCCCCAGCATTTT. Its protein is CASSQMGFQPQHF.

This chain connects TRBV11-2 to TRBJ1-3; no firm D call. Between the trimmed V and J ends, which lost 3 bases and 0 bases, there was a span of 15 bases. The CDR3 loop spans 17 amino acids. The germline V gene has CDR1 SGHAT and CDR2 FQNNGV. Written as DNA, the CDR3 is TGTGCCAGCAGCTTGGAATTCAACATAGGCTCTGGAAACACCATATATTTT. Protein: CASSLEFNIGSGNTIYF. Based on the CDR3 plus reference TRBV11-2 and TRBJ1-3, the full variable domain is EAGVAQSPRYKIIEKRQSVAFWCNPISGHATLYWYQQILGQGPKLLIQFQNNGVVDDSQLPKDRFSAERLKGVDSTLKIQPAKLEDSAVYLCASSLEFNIGSGNTIYFGEGSWLTVV.